The sequence of this T cell receptor beta chain was determined in a study of neurological immune-mediated disorders. Study observations and caveats: Because no CDR3 amino acid sequences were shared across subjects by expanded clones, private repertoires were suggested in all groups.

Described time point: longitudinal time-point 3. The unsorted libraries were generated from a total of 2 million PBMCs, which had been stored in RNAlater at -80 C. The CDR3 is 15 residues long. Germline V lookup: CDR1 MNHEY, CDR2 SMNVEV (reference sequence). Concerning this clonotype itself: Antigen specificity is unknown. An end of the junction does not agree with germline; a read error may underlie this.

MiXCR was run by TCRdb on the 5' RACE reads, yielding one entry per CDR3 protein. Of around 100,000 distinct CDR3 sequences in the sample, roughly a tenth were seen once. The TCR was taken from a female donor with HTLV-1-associated myelopathy (HAM/TSP). Source material: PBMCs. The rearrangement links TRBV27 to TRBJ1-5, with 8 bases identical to TRBD1. This chain's CDR3 is CASRSRQGNNKPQHF. The CDR3, as DNA: TGTGCCAGCAGATCGAGACAGGGGAACAATAAGCCCCAGCATTTT.